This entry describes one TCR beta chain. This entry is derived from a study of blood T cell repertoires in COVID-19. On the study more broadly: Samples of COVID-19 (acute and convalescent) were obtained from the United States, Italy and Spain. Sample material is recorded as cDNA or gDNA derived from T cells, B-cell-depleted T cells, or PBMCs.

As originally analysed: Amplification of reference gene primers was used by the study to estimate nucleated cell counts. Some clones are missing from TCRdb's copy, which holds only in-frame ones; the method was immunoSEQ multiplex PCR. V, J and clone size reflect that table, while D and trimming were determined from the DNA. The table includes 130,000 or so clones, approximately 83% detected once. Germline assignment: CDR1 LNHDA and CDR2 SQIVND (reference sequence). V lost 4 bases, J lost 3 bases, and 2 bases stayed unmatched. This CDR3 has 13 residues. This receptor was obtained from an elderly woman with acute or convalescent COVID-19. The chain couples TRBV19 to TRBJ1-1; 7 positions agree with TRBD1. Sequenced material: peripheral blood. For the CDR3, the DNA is TGTGCCAGTAGTAATCAGGGGGACACTGAAGCTTTCTTT. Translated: CASSNQGDTEAFF.